This entry lists 3 T cell receptor beta chains sequenced from one sample in a study of blood T cells in healthy people across ages. The second PCR ran about 6 to 11 cycles with a sample-barcoded 5' primer and J-beta primers. In TCRdb, the 5' RACE reads were re-called with MiXCR into one record per CDR3 protein. The sample holds roughly 830,000 distinct CDR3 sequences; approximately 67% are singletons and the top ten take roughly a quarter. The sample was blood. The receptors stem from a man aged 30 to 45 in good health.

The table lists this clonotype with a count of one. The J gene is TRBJ2-7, the V gene TRBV6-1, with 10 bases that match TRBD1. The junction had 6 bases not matched to a gene; V was cut back by 6 bases and J by 1 base. The CDR3 consists of 15 residues. Per germline, CDR1 MNHNS and CDR2 SASEGT. CDR3 protein: CASRREGQGSYEQYF. Written as DNA, the CDR3 is TGTGCCAGCAGGAGGGAGGGACAGGGGTCCTACGAGCAGTACTTC.

This chain links TRBV20-1 with TRBJ2-4; D call uncertain. The J call may not be correct, given that the DNA end is closer to TRBJ2-7. Looked up from germline, CDR1 is DFQATT and CDR2 is SNEGSKA (reference sequence). This CDR3 contains 14 residues. The CDR3, as DNA: TGCAGTGCTAGAAACCGACATAGCTCCTACGAGCAGTACTTC. Its protein product is CSARNRHSSYEQYF.

The gene calls are TRBV9 and TRBJ1-6, with a possible D match to TRBD1 (6 bases). The V gene lost 4 bases and the J gene lost 0 bases, with 11 bases spanning the gap. Germline CDR1 SGDLS, CDR2 YYNGEE. The CDR3 length is 16 residues. CDR3 sequence reads: CASSPGGVSYNSPLHF. The CDR3 DNA is TGTGCCAGCAGCCCCGGGGGCGTCTCCTATAATTCACCCCTCCACTTT.